This TCR beta chain was sequenced during a study of memory CD8 T cells in hepatitis C reinfection. Study background: Chronic HCV followed reinfection in a couple of donors who cleared primary infection. Pre-reinfection samples were taken 55 to 20 weeks before detection. The study's findings and limits: Roughly five donors were too few for definitive public clonotype conclusions.

Time point meaning: pre-reinfection, 55 to 20 weeks before reinfection detection. TCR sequencing was done directly ex vivo on sorted cells, without expansion in vitro. Control naive CD8 T cells came from a couple of donors at all three reinfection time points. This CDR3 is 15 amino acids long. Trimming removed 3 bases at V and 8 bases at J, with 17 bases between. The germline gives CDR1 GTSNPN, CDR2 SVGIG (reference sequence). Of note for this clone: Its antigen remains unidentified.

Clones were read by immunoSEQ multiplex PCR, and TCRdb kept only the in-frame ones, dropping some. Counted here are over 50,000 clones, around 92% occurring once; the ten biggest clones make up 1%. The receptor's source is a man younger than 30 with hepatitis C virus infection. V usage is TRBV30 and J usage is TRBJ1-6; possibly TRBD1 for D (5 bases). Sequenced sample: naive CD8+ T cells sorted from blood. The CDR3 nucleotides are TGTGCCTGGAGAGGGGAGGCTGAGGAGGATTCACCCCTCCACTTT. Its protein is CAWRGEAEEDSPLHF.